Listed below are T cell receptor beta chains from one sample, sequenced in a study of blood T cell repertoires in COVID-19. Clones were read by immunoSEQ multiplex PCR, and TCRdb kept only the in-frame ones, dropping some. The sample has about 140,000 clones; 75% to 80% are singletons. Input material: peripheral blood. These receptors were taken from a woman in her 50s with active or convalescent COVID-19. Each CDR3 is given with its conserved first and last residue. A D gene is named only where the DNA matches it firmly. Only some rows state a clone size, as once, few, many or a class for expanded clones.

>TRBV30|TRBJ2-3|TRBD2|NA
CARGSSGGWTDTQYF
TGTGCCCGGGGGAGTAGCGGGGGCTGGACAGATACGCAGTATTTT
>TRBV5-5|TRBJ2-7|NA|NA
CASSLAPAGQYF
TGTGCCAGCAGCTTGGCCCCCGCCGGGCAGTACTTC
>TRBV28|TRBJ2-3|NA|few
CASSLSRVQDTQYF
TGTGCCAGCAGTCTATCCAGGGTGCAAGATACGCAGTATTTT
>TRBV3-1/TRBV3-2|TRBJ2-7|TRBD1|NA
CASSQGVPGGYEQYF
TGTGCCAGCAGCCAGGGAGTTCCAGGGGGCTACGAGCAGTACTTC
>TRBV11-2|TRBJ2-7|TRBD2|NA
CASSLDLAGTHEQYF
TGTGCCAGCAGCTTAGATCTAGCGGGTACCCACGAGCAGTACTTC
>TRBV7-7|TRBJ1-6|NA|NA
CASSSGENSPLHF
TGTGCCAGCAGCTCCGGGGAGAATTCACCCCTCCACTTT
>TRBV6-5|TRBJ1-1|NA|NA
CASSYSAGTEAFF
TGTGCCAGCAGTTACTCGGCGGGCACTGAAGCTTTCTTT
>TRBV9|TRBJ1-2|NA|NA
CASSVEGRAVDGYTF
TGTGCCAGCAGCGTAGAGGGCAGGGCCGTCGATGGCTACACCTTC
>TRBV7-2|TRBJ2-3|NA|once
CASSPRQVTDTQYF
TGTGCCAGCAGCCCTCGACAGGTCACAGATACGCAGTATTTT
>TRBV2|TRBJ1-2|TRBD1|NA
CASSWDRDGYTF
TGTGCCAGCAGTTGGGACAGGGATGGCTACACCTTC
>TRBV3-1/TRBV3-2|TRBJ2-1|NA|NA
CASSQESVARNEQFF
TGTGCCAGCAGCCAAGAGTCAGTAGCGAGGAATGAGCAGTTCTTC
>TRBV7-2|TRBJ1-1|NA|NA
CASSSSYGPQNEAFF
TGTGCCAGCAGCTCCTCCTATGGGCCCCAAAATGAAGCTTTCTTT
>TRBV6-5|TRBJ2-5|NA|NA
CASTLDAGETQYF
TGTGCCAGCACCTTGGATGCAGGAGAGACCCAGTACTTC
>TRBV4-3|TRBJ1-1|NA|NA
CASSRGRGTEAFF
TGCGCCAGCAGCCGAGGGAGAGGAACTGAAGCTTTCTTT
>TRBV28|TRBJ2-2|TRBD1|NA
CASSLTGGNTGELFF
TGTGCCAGCAGTTTGACAGGGGGTAACACCGGGGAGCTGTTTTTT
>TRBV9|TRBJ2-7|TRBD2|NA
CASSVSTSSGGEQYF
TGTGCCAGCAGCGTAAGCACCTCTAGCGGGGGGGAGCAGTACTTC
>TRBV27|TRBJ2-3|NA|NA
CASSPAKSGGGTDTQYF
TGTGCCAGCAGTCCGGCGAAGAGCGGTGGGGGCACAGATACGCAGTATTTT
>TRBV5-1|TRBJ1-1|NA|NA
CASSWRGVNTEAFF
TGCGCCAGCAGCTGGCGGGGGGTGAACACTGAAGCTTTCTTT
>TRBV5-4|TRBJ2-1|TRBD2|NA
CASSSGTSGRNEQFF
TGTGCCAGCAGCTCCGGGACTAGCGGGAGGAATGAGCAGTTCTTC
>TRBV6-6|TRBJ2-7|TRBD1|NA
CASRAGTGGYEQYF
TGTGCCAGCAGAGCAGGGACAGGGGGTTACGAGCAGTACTTC
>TRBV15|TRBJ2-5|NA|NA
CATSASRGSSRQTQYF
TGTGCCACCAGCGCCTCCCGGGGAAGCTCCCGACAGACCCAGTACTTC
>TRBV7-6|TRBJ2-3|NA|NA
CASSQGRFFFRDTQYF
TGTGCCAGCAGCCAGGGGCGGTTTTTTTTCCGAGATACGCAGTATTTT
>TRBV29-1|TRBJ2-7|TRBD1|NA
CSVEKWAGGEQYF
TGCAGCGTTGAGAAGTGGGCAGGGGGTGAGCAGTACTTC
>TRBV12-5|TRBJ1-1|NA|NA
CASGLVLRGRNTEAFF
TGTGCTAGTGGTTTGGTACTGAGAGGTCGGAACACTGAAGCTTTCTTT
>TRBV30|TRBJ2-7|NA|NA
CAWSAGSYEQYF
TGTGCCTGGAGCGCAGGCTCCTACGAGCAGTACTTC
>TRBV3-1/TRBV3-2|TRBJ2-7|NA|few
CASSRAHEQYF
TGTGCCAGCAGCCGGGCCCACGAGCAGTACTTC
>TRBV4-2|TRBJ2-1|TRBD2|NA
CASSQTTSGGYNEQFF
TGTGCCAGCAGCCAAACCACTAGCGGGGGATACAATGAGCAGTTCTTC
>TRBV28|TRBJ2-7|TRBD1|NA
CASSEHRPGQGNF
TGTGCCAGCAGTGAACACCGACCGGGACAGGGTAACTTC
>TRBV7-2|TRBJ2-5|TRBD2|once
CASSLSASGRETQYF
TGTGCCAGCAGCTTATCGGCTAGCGGGAGGGAGACCCAGTACTTC
>TRBV5-6|TRBJ1-1|NA|once
CASSLTGQLATNTEAFF
TGTGCCAGCAGCTTAACTGGACAGCTAGCTACGAACACTGAAGCTTTCTTT
>TRBV10-1|TRBJ1-2|NA|NA
CASSRTAKRSYGYTF
TGCGCCAGCAGTAGGACAGCTAAACGGTCCTATGGCTACACCTTC
>TRBV10-2|TRBJ1-2|NA|NA
CATGGNYGYTF
TGCGCCACGGGAGGGAACTATGGCTACACCTTC
>TRBV7-2|TRBJ2-1|NA|NA
CASSPQATRSYNEQFF
TGTGCCAGCAGCCCACAGGCAACCCGCTCCTACAATGAGCAGTTCTTC
>TRBV5-4|TRBJ2-1|TRBD2|NA
CASSLPLAGSNEQFF
TGTGCCAGCAGCTTGCCGCTAGCGGGATCGAATGAGCAGTTCTTC
>TRBV19|TRBJ2-7|NA|NA
CASSRELNKYYEQYF
TGTGCCAGTAGTAGGGAGCTCAACAAGTACTACGAGCAGTACTTC
>TRBV9|TRBJ2-7|TRBD1|NA
CASSVEGQGSYEQYF
TGTGCCAGCAGCGTAGAGGGACAGGGTAGCTACGAGCAGTACTTC
>TRBV11-2|TRBJ2-7|NA|NA
CASRRGYSSYEQYF
TGTGCCAGCAGGAGGGGGTACAGCTCCTACGAGCAGTACTTC
>TRBV6-6|TRBJ2-7|TRBD2|NA
CASSRDYKYEQYF
TGTGCCAGCAGTCGGGACTACAAATACGAGCAGTACTTC
>TRBV5-3|TRBJ2-5|TRBD2|NA
CARSFRGTSGRPKETQYF
TGTGCCAGAAGCTTCCGCGGGACTAGCGGGAGGCCCAAAGAGACCCAGTACTTC
>TRBV7-6|TRBJ2-5|NA|NA
CASSPGPSGSQETQYF
TGTGCCAGCAGCCCGGGCCCCAGCGGAAGTCAAGAGACCCAGTACTTC
>TRBV5-1|TRBJ2-7|NA|NA
CASSFRGDEQYF
TGCGCCAGCAGCTTCAGGGGGGACGAGCAGTACTTC
>TRBV6-2/TRBV6-3|TRBJ1-6|NA|few
CASSIARADNSPLHF
TGTGCCAGCAGTATCGCGAGGGCGGATAATTCACCCCTCCACTTT
>TRBV24-1|TRBJ2-7|TRBD1|NA
CATSEGTGGSYEQYF
TGTGCCACCAGTGAAGGGACAGGCGGATCCTACGAGCAGTACTTC
>TRBV10-3|TRBJ1-1|NA|NA
CATSREPGTEAFF
TGTGCCACCTCCCGGGAGCCGGGCACTGAAGCTTTCTTT
>TRBV19|TRBJ1-1|TRBD1|NA
CASRWDSMNTEAFF
TGTGCCAGTAGATGGGACAGCATGAACACTGAAGCTTTCTTT